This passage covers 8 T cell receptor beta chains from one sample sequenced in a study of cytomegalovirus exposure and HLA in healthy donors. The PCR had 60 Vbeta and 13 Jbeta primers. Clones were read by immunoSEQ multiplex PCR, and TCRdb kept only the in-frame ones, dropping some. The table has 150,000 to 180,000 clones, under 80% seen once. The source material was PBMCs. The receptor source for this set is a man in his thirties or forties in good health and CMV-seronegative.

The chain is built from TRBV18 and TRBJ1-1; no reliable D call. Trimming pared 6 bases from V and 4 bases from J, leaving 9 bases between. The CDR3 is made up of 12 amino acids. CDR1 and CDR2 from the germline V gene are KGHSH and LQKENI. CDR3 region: CASSTISTEAFF. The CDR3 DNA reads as TGTGCCAGCTCGACAATAAGCACTGAAGCTTTCTTT.

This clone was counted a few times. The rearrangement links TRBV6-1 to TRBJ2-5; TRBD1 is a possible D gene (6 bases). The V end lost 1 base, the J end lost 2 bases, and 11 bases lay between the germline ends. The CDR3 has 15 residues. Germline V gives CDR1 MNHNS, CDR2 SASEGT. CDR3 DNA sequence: TGTGCCAGCAGTGAAGACCTAAGGGGGCAAGAGACCCAGTACTTC. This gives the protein CASSEDLRGQETQYF.

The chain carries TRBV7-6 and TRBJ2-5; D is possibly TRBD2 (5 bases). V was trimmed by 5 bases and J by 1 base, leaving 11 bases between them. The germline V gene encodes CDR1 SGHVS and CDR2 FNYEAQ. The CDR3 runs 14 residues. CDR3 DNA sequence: TGTGCCAGCAGCGTTCTGAGGGTCCAAGAGACCCAGTACTTC. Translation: CASSVLRVQETQYF.

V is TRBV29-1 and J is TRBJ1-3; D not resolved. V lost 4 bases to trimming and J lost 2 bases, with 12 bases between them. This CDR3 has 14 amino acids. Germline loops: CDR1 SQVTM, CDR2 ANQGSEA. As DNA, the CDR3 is TGCAGCGTTGTTAAAGCAGGAACTGGAAACACCATATATTTT. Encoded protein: CSVVKAGTGNTIYF.

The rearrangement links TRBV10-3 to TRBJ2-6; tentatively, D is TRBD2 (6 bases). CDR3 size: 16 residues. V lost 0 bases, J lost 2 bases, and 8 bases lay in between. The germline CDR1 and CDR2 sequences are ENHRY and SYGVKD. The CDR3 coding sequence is TGTGCCATCAGTGAGTCTACGGGGGCTGGGGCCAACGTCCTGACTTTC. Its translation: CAISESTGAGANVLTF.

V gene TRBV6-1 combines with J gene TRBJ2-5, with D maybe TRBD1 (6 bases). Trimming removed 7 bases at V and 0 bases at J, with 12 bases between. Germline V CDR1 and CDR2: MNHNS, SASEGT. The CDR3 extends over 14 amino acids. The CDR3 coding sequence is TGTGCCAGCATCAAAGGACAGTACCAAGAGACCCAGTACTTC. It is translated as CASIKGQYQETQYF.

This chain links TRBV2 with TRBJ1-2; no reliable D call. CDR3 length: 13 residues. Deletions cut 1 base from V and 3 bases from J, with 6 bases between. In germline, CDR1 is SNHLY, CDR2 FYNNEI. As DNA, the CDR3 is TGTGCCAGCAGTGAAGGTCGGGACTATGGCTACACCTTC. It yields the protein CASSEGRDYGYTF.

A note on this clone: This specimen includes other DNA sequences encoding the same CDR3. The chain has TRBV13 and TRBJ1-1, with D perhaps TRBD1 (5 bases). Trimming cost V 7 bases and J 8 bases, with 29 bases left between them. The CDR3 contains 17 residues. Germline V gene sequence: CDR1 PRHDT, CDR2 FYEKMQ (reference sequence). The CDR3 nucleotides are TGTGCCAGCACCTCGCGTGGGGGGGTTCGGCCTCGAGCCGAAGCTTTCTTT. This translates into CASTSRGGVRPRAEAFF.